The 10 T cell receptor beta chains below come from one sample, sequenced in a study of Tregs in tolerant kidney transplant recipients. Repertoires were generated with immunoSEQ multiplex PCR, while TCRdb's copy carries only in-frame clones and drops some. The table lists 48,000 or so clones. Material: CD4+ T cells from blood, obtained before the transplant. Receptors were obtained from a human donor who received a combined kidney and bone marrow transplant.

CDR3 DNA (partial): TGCGCCAGCAGCTTGAGGCAGGTTAACACTGAA. Protein product: CASSLRQVNTE. The CDR3 in full is CASSLRQVNTEAFF. The chain links TRBV5-1 to TRBJ1-1; D is unclear. The read finishes 3 residues shy of the CDR3 end, and the germline J gene is used to complete it. Germline V gives CDR1 SGHRS, CDR2 YFSETQ. This CDR3 is 14 amino acids long. Trimming took off 1 base at V and 2 bases at J, with 9 bases between the two ends.

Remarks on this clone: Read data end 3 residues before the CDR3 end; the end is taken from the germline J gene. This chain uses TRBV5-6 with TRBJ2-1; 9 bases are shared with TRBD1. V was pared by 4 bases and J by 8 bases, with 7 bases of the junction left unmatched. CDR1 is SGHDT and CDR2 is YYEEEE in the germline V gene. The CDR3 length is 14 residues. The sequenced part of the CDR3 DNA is TGTGCCAGCAGCCGGGACAGGGTAGAGGATGAG. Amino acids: CASSRDRVEDE. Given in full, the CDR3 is CASSRDRVEDEQFF.

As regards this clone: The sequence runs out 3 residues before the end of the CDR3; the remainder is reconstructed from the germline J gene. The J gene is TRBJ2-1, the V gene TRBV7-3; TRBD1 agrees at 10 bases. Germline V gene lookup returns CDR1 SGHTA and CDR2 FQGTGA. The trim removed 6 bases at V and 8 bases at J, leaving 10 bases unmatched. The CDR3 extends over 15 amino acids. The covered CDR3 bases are TGTGCCAGCAGTTTGACGGGACAGGGGATCCATGAG. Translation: CASSLTGQGIHE. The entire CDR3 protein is CASSLTGQGIHEQFF.

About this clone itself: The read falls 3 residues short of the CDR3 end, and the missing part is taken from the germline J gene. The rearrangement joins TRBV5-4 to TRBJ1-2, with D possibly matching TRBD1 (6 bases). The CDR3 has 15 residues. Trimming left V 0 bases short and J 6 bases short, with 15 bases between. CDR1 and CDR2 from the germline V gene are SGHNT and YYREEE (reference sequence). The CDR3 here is CASSLAEQGMHGYTF. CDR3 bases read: TGTGCCAGCAGCTTGGCCGAACAGGGAATGCATGGC.

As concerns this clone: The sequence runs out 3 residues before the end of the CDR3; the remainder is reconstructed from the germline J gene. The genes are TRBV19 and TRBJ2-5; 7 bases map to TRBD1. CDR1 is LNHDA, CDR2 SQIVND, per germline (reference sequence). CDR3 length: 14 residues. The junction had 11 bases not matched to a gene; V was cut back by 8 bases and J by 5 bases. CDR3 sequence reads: CASQQGSTAETQYF. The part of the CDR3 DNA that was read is TGTGCCAGTCAACAGGGGTCAACGGCGGAGACC. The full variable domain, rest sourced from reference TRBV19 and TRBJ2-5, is DGGITQSPKYLFRKEGQNVTLSCEQNLNHDAMYWYRQDPGQGLRLIYYSQIVNDFQKGDIAEGYSVSREKKESFPLTVTSAQKNPTAFYLCASQQGSTAETQYFGPGTRLLVL.

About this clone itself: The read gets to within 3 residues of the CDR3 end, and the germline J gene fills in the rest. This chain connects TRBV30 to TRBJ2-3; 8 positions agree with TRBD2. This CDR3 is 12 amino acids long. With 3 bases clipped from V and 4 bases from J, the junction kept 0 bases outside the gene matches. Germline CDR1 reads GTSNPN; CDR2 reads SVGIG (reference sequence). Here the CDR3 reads CAWRGLADTQYF. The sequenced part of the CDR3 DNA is TGTGCCTGGAGGGGACTAGCAGATACG.

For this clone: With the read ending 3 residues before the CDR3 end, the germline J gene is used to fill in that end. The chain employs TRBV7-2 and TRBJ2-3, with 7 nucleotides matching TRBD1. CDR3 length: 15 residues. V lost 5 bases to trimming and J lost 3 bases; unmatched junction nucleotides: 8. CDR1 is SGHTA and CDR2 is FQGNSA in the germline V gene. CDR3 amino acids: CASSRTWDSTDTQYF. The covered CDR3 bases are TGTGCCAGCAGCCGAACGTGGGACAGTACAGATACG.

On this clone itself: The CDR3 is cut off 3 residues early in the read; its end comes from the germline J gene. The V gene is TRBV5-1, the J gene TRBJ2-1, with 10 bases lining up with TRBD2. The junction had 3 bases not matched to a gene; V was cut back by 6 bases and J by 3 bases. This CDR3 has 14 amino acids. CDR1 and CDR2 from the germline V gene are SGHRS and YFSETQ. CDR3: CASKLAGNYNEQFF. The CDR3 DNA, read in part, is TGCGCCAGCAAACTAGCGGGAAACTACAATGAG.

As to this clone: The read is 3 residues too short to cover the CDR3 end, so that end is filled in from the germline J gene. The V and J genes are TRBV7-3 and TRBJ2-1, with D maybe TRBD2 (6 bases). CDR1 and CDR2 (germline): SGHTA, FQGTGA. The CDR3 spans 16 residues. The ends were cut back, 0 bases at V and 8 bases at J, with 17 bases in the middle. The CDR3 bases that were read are TGTGCCAGCAGCTTAACGTTTGGCGGGAATGGCGATGAG. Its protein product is CASSLTFGGNGDE. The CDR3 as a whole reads CASSLTFGGNGDEQFF.

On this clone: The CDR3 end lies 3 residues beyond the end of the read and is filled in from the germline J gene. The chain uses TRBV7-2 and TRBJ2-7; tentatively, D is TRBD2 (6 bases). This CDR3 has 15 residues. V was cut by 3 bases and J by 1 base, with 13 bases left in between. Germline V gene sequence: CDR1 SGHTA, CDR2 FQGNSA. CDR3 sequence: CASSFGTGVSYEQYF. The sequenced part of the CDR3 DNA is TGTGCCAGCAGCTTTGGGACTGGAGTTTCCTACGAG.